A single sample is the source of the 29 T cell receptor beta chains below, sequenced in a study of CD8+ T cells in alopecia areata. Once RNA had been extracted, it was reverse transcribed into cDNA to act as the sequencing template. Profiled with immunoSEQ multiplex PCR; TCRdb holds only in-frame clones, not every one. The data show over 100,000 clones, roughly 50% seen once. Treatment noted: oral pan-JAK inhibitor, 5-10 mg twice daily. This material consisted of CD8+ T cells sorted from blood, taken at week 24, from a patient treated with tofacitinib. Receptor source: a human donor with alopecia areata.

This clone was found once. This sequence joins TRBV27 and TRBJ2-1; D remains ambiguous. V lost 6 bases and J lost 0, with 9 bases in between. In germline, CDR1 is MNHEY, CDR2 SMNVEV (reference sequence). The CDR3 loop spans 14 amino acids. The CDR3 loop reads CASRLSSSYNEQFF. The CDR3 DNA follows: TGTGCCAGCAGGCTGTCGAGCTCCTACAATGAGCAGTTCTTC.

CDR3 nucleotides: TGTGCCAGCGTGCCAGGGTTCTGGGAAGAGACCCAGTACTTC. Protein sequence: CASVPGFWEETQYF. The chain couples TRBV7-9 to TRBJ2-5; perhaps TRBD1 as D (5 bases). V was cut by 8 bases and J by 3 bases, with 16 bases left in between. In germline, CDR1 is SEHNR, CDR2 FQNEAQ (reference sequence). The CDR3 spans 14 residues.

The gene calls are TRBV30 and TRBJ1-1; D is unclear. CDR1 is GTSNPN, CDR2 SVGIG, per germline (reference sequence). The CDR3 sequence is 11 residues long. V shed 0 bases and J shed 8 bases, with 7 bases lying between them. Here the CDR3 DNA reads TGTGCCTGGAGTGTAGGGAGGGAAGCTTTCTTT. It yields the protein CAWSVGREAFF.

Only a few counts were recorded for this clone. The chain combines TRBV6-5 with TRBJ2-2; 11 bases map to TRBD1. Unmatched junction bases numbered 1, after V lost 7 bases and J lost 3 bases. This CDR3 spans 14 amino acids. CDR1 and CDR2 from the germline V gene are MNHEY and SVGAGI. For the CDR3, the DNA is TGTGCCAGCAAGGGACAGGGGGACACCGGGGAGCTGTTTTTT. It translates to CASKGQGDTGELFF.

The rearrangement uses TRBV9 and TRBJ1-5; D perhaps matches TRBD1 (5 bases). Deletions cut 0 bases from V and 7 bases from J, with 14 bases between. The CDR3 spans 15 residues. Germline-derived CDR1 and CDR2 are SGDLS and YYNGEE. CDR3 sequence: CASSVGGGVGQPQHF. As DNA, the CDR3 is TGTGCCAGCAGCGTAGGAGGAGGGGTTGGCCAGCCCCAGCATTTT.

A few counts support this clone. The V call is TRBV15, the J call TRBJ2-4, with D unresolved. The CDR3 is made up of 13 amino acids. V was cut by 8 bases and J by 15 bases, with 23 bases left in between. Per the germline V gene, CDR1 is LNHNV and CDR2 is YYDKDF (reference sequence). The CDR3 reads CATELYPGSPWYF. CDR3 DNA: TGTGCCACCGAGCTATATCCGGGCAGTCCTTGGTACTTC.

V and J are TRBV9 and TRBJ2-7; D is ambiguous. The CDR3 totals 14 residues. Germline lookup yields CDR1 SGDLS and CDR2 YYNGEE. V lost 0 bases and J lost 2, with 9 bases in between. The CDR3 region is CASSVGLRTYEQYF. The CDR3 DNA reads as TGTGCCAGCAGCGTAGGGTTGAGGACCTACGAGCAGTACTTC.

The chain carries TRBV4-1 and TRBJ2-2; 8 bases are a match to TRBD1. Germline CDR1 is MGHRA and CDR2 is YSYEKL. V lost 1 base, J lost 6 bases, and 4 bases stayed unmatched. The length of the CDR3 is 15 residues. CDR3 nucleotides: TGCGCCAGCAGCCAAGTAATACAGGGGGCCGGGGAGCTGTTTTTT. Translated: CASSQVIQGAGELFF.

The chain uses TRBV29-1 and TRBJ1-1; a weak D match, TRBD1 (6 bases). The germline V and J ends were trimmed by 3 bases and 0 bases, with 11 bases remaining between them. This CDR3 comprises 14 residues. Germline values: CDR1 SQVTM, CDR2 ANQGSEA. The CDR3 sequence is CSVESGEVNTEAFF. CDR3 in DNA: TGCAGCGTTGAGTCAGGGGAAGTGAACACTGAAGCTTTCTTT.

This chain joins TRBV6-1 and TRBJ1-6; TRBD1 is a possible D gene (5 bases). This CDR3 has 17 amino acids. V gave up 2 bases and J gave up 4 bases, with 15 bases separating them. Germline assignment: CDR1 MNHNS and CDR2 SASEGT. The CDR3 coding sequence is TGTGCCAGCAGTGAATTAGCGACAGACCTTTATAATTCACCCCTCCACTTT. This gives the protein CASSELATDLYNSPLHF.

The CDR3 nucleotides read TGTGCCAGCACCGACGGCGACCTTAATGAAAAACTGTTTTTT. Translation gives CASTDGDLNEKLFF. This chain joins TRBV7-9 and TRBJ1-4; D remains unclear. The CDR3 has 14 residues. V shed 7 bases and J shed 4 bases, with 13 bases lying between them. CDR1 and CDR2 from the germline V gene are SEHNR and FQNEAQ (reference sequence).

The genes are TRBV5-6 and TRBJ2-1; TRBD1 matches at 7 bases. V trimming: 4 bases; J trimming: 8 bases; junction bases outside the gene matches: 12. Germline V CDR1 and CDR2: SGHDT, YYEEEE. The CDR3 has 15 amino acids. In DNA, the CDR3 is TGTGCCAGCAGCCCTCCGACAGGGAATTGGGATGAGCAGTTCTTC. Translated: CASSPPTGNWDEQFF.

The V gene is TRBV12-5, the J gene TRBJ2-7; D may be TRBD2 (6 bases). The CDR3 is 13 amino acids. Looked up from germline, CDR1 is LGHNT and CDR2 is FRNRAP. The V gene lost 5 bases and the J gene lost 7 bases, with 15 bases spanning the gap. The CDR3 is CASGQGGVSEQYF. In nucleotides, the CDR3 is TGTGCTAGTGGTCAGGGCGGGGTAAGTGAGCAGTACTTC.

The count of this clone is one. This chain links TRBV27 with TRBJ2-3; possible D gene TRBD1, 6 bases. Germline CDR1 and CDR2: MNHEY and SMNVEV (reference sequence). The CDR3 runs 11 residues. V lost 4 bases, J lost 8 bases, and 7 bases lay in between. The CDR3 spells CASSSGATQYF. The CDR3 DNA sequence: TGTGCCAGCAGTTCAGGGGCTACGCAGTATTTT.

The J gene is TRBJ2-2, the V gene TRBV4-1, with D perhaps being TRBD1 or TRBD2 (5 bases each). Germline values: CDR1 MGHRA, CDR2 YSYEKL. This CDR3 has 14 residues. The V gene lost 4 bases and the J gene lost 4 bases, with 10 bases spanning the gap. Written as DNA, the CDR3 is TGCGCCAGCAGCCTCCGGGACGGCACCGGGGAGCTGTTTTTT. This codes for CASSLRDGTGELFF.

The chain combines TRBV11-2 with TRBJ1-5; a weak D match, TRBD1 (6 bases). The CDR3 consists of 15 residues. The germline gives CDR1 SGHAT, CDR2 FQNNGV. V was pared by 3 bases and J by 0 bases, with 9 bases between. CDR3 region: CASSLTGDSNQPQHF. Here the CDR3 DNA reads TGTGCCAGCAGCTTGACAGGAGATAGCAATCAGCCCCAGCATTTT.

V usage is TRBV5-6 and J usage is TRBJ2-7; 9 bases map to TRBD1. CDR3 length: 15 residues. The junction had 1 base not matched to a gene; V was cut back by 0 bases and J by 0 bases. Germline V gene data show CDR1 as SGHDT and CDR2 as YYEEEE. CDR3 coding DNA: TGTGCCAGCAGCTTGGGGACAGGGGTCTCCTACGAGCAGTACTTC. Amino acid sequence: CASSLGTGVSYEQYF.

The chain couples TRBV9 to TRBJ1-1, with 7 bases lining up with TRBD1. V dropped 3 bases and J dropped 0; count of bases not matched to a gene: 2. Germline assignment: CDR1 SGDLS and CDR2 YYNGEE. The CDR3 sequence is 14 residues long. In DNA form, the CDR3 reads TGTGCCAGCAGCGCGGGACAGATGAACACTGAAGCTTTCTTT. Its protein product is CASSAGQMNTEAFF. The full variable domain, rest sourced from reference TRBV9 and TRBJ1-1, is DSGVTQTPKHLITATGQRVTLRCSPRSGDLSVYWYQQSLDQGLQFLIQYYNGEERAKGNILERFSAQQFPDLHSELNLSSLELGDSALYFCASSAGQMNTEAFFGQGTRLTVV.

This clone was seen a few times. J is TRBJ2-3 and V is TRBV29-1, with unresolved D. Germline CDR1 and CDR2: SQVTM and ANQGSEA. CDR3 size: 13 residues. The V end was cut by 5 bases, the J end by 1 base, with 10 bases between. The chain's CDR3 is CSVSTPGTDTQYF. CDR3 bases: TGCAGCGTTTCAACCCCAGGCACAGATACGCAGTATTTT.

The chain combines TRBV29-1 with TRBJ2-7; 11 bases fit TRBD2. Germline trimming cut 2 bases from V and 4 bases from J; bases unmatched to any gene: 4. Germline loops: CDR1 SQVTM, CDR2 ANQGSEA. The CDR3 covers 14 residues. CDR3 bases: TGCAGCGTTGAAACTAGCGGGGGACCTTACGAGCAGTACTTC. Residues: CSVETSGGPYEQYF.

Concerning this clone: Other DNA sequences within the sample encode an identical CDR3. This chain uses TRBV30 with TRBJ1-1; D is ambiguous. In germline, CDR1 is GTSNPN, CDR2 SVGIG (reference sequence). The V end was cut by 0 bases, the J end by 5 bases, with 10 bases between. The CDR3 is made up of 13 amino acids. The CDR3 DNA follows: TGTGCCTGGAGTGTTCTGGGAAATACTGAAGCTTTCTTT. This sequence encodes CAWSVLGNTEAFF.

There are a few counts of this clone. This sequence joins TRBV7-9 and TRBJ2-7, with D possibly called TRBD1 or TRBD2 (5 bases each). Trimming stripped 5 bases from V and 5 bases from J, with 19 bases between. The CDR3 is 15 amino acids. CDR1 is SEHNR and CDR2 is FQNEAQ in the germline V gene (reference sequence). Here the CDR3 DNA reads TGTGCCAGCAGCCCCAGGGACGGTACAAACCACGAGCAGTACTTC. This translates into CASSPRDGTNHEQYF.

This clone was picked up a small number of times. The genes are TRBV9 and TRBJ2-3; 7 nucleotides agree with TRBD2. V trimming: 0 bases; J trimming: 2 bases; junction bases outside the gene matches: 9. The CDR3 consists of 17 residues. The germline V gene has CDR1 SGDLS and CDR2 YYNGEE. The CDR3 loop is CASSVEGRWDYTDTQYF. CDR3 nucleotide sequence: TGTGCCAGCAGCGTAGAGGGAAGGTGGGACTACACAGATACGCAGTATTTT.

This clone was seen more than once but under ten times. This chain joins TRBV30 and TRBJ1-2; D not resolved. V lost 5 bases and J 6 bases, leaving 16 bases between the germline ends. Germline values: CDR1 GTSNPN, CDR2 SVGIG (reference sequence). The CDR3 is made up of 13 amino acids. The CDR3 nucleotides are TGTGCCTGGGCCTGGTTACGGACCGATGGCTACACCTTC. Its protein is CAWAWLRTDGYTF.

The chain has TRBV13 and TRBJ2-5, with 8 bases lining up with TRBD2. CDR3 length equals 17 residues. Trimming took 5 bases from V and 5 from J; bases not matched to a gene: 16. Germline CDR1 is PRHDT and CDR2 is FYEKMQ (reference sequence). The DNA of the CDR3 is TGTGCCAGCAGCCCAAAGGGAGAAGCGGGGGTTATGGAGACCCAGTACTTC. It encodes CASSPKGEAGVMETQYF. Drawing the rest from reference TRBV13 and TRBJ2-5, the complete variable domain is AAGVIQSPRHLIKEKRETATLKCYPIPRHDTVYWYQQGPGQDPQFLISFYEKMQSDKGSIPDRFSAQQFSDYHSELNMSSLELGDSALYFCASSPKGEAGVMETQYFGPGTRLLVL.

Only one count was recorded for this clone. The chain has TRBV6-5 and TRBJ2-1; D ambiguous. The CDR3 covers 13 residues. Germline values: CDR1 MNHEY, CDR2 SVGAGI. CDR3 protein: CGASTYPYNEQFF. The CDR3 nucleotides read TGTGGCGCGTCGACTTATCCATACAATGAGCAGTTCTTC.

The chain combines TRBV2 with TRBJ1-2, with 8 nucleotides matching TRBD1. The CDR3 sequence is 14 residues long. Germline V gene lookup returns CDR1 SNHLY and CDR2 FYNNEI. V lost 3 bases and J lost 4; bases outside the gene matches: 4. The CDR3 coding sequence is TGTGCCAGCAGTGATACAGGGGGTATCTATGGCTACACCTTC. Encoded protein: CASSDTGGIYGYTF. Complete variable domain (other parts from reference TRBV2 and TRBJ1-2): EPEVTQTPSHQVTQMGQEVILRCVPISNHLYFYWYRQILGQKVEFLVSFYNNEISEKSEIFDDQFSVERPDGSNFTLKIRSTKLEDSAMYFCASSDTGGIYGYTFGSGTRLTVV.

This clone was detected only a few times. This chain connects TRBV4-3 to TRBJ2-1, with 9 bases fitting TRBD2. Germline CDR1 and CDR2: LGHNA and YSLEER. Germline trimming cut 1 base from V and 5 bases from J; bases unmatched to any gene: 9. The CDR3 covers 17 residues. This CDR3 is CASSQAPAGGTNNEQFF. The DNA of the CDR3 is TGCGCCAGCAGCCAAGCGCCGGCGGGGGGGACTAACAATGAGCAGTTCTTC.

This chain connects TRBV30 to TRBJ2-7, with D perhaps matching TRBD2 (6 bases). Trimming pared 5 bases from V and 7 bases from J, leaving 15 bases between. In germline, CDR1 is GTSNPN, CDR2 SVGIG (reference sequence). The CDR3 runs to 12 residues. This CDR3 is CAWGGSGFEQYF. CDR3 nucleotides: TGTGCCTGGGGAGGGTCAGGGTTTGAGCAGTACTTC.